The present entry profiles one T cell receptor (beta chain) with its context. The sample is drawn from a study of ipilimumab plus nivolumab after autologous stem cell transplantation. Study in general: Patients received a median of about five ipilimumab and 8 or 9 nivolumab doses. Myeloma cases were transplant-naive high-risk or relapsed within 3 years post first autologous transplant.

Produced via immunoSEQ multiplex PCR; TCRdb's table is partial and in-frame only. Of about 12,000 clones listed, approximately 68% are singletons. This CDR3 has 16 residues. V dropped 0 bases and J dropped 7 bases, with 19 bases sitting between them. The V gene's germline CDR1 is SGHRS and CDR2 YFSETQ. Ipilimumab, 1 mg/kg, started 14 to 28 days after autologous transplant. Patients received nivolumab 3 mg/kg at weeks 1, 4, 7, 10, then fortnightly to week 26. The chain carries TRBV5-1 and TRBJ1-2; D is unresolved. The source is a male donor with multiple myeloma. The material was PBMCs, obtained in a trial of ipilimumab plus nivolumab as post-transplant consolidation. CDR3 coding DNA: TGCGCCAGCAGCTTGGACGAGCCGGGGTCCCGAGGTGGCTACACCTTC. Residues: CASSLDEPGSRGGYTF.